Below are 3 T cell receptor beta chains sequenced from a single sample in a study of post-analysis software for immune sequencing data. Unique molecular identifiers were built into the TCR beta cDNA libraries. TCRdb analysed the PCR reads with MiXCR anew, one entry per CDR3 protein. The repertoire includes around 400,000 distinct CDR3 sequences, about 40% of them detected once, and under 9% sits in the top ten. Their antigen targets remain unknown. Study-wide points: TRBV segments more frequent in patients than in controls numbered roughly 5 and included TRBV5-6, TRBV5-1 and TRBV20-1.

Sequencing input: blood. The source of these receptors is a girl under 10 years old with multiple sclerosis.

This clonotype was detected only a few times. The chain couples TRBV4-1 to TRBJ2-3, with D tentatively TRBD1 (6 bases). V lost 0 bases to trimming and J lost 7 bases, with 17 bases between them. The CDR3 extends over 16 amino acids. Germline CDR1 and CDR2: MGHRA and YSYEKL. The CDR3 is CASSQDITFGQNTQYF. The CDR3 DNA is TGCGCCAGCAGCCAAGATATAACCTTTGGACAGAATACGCAGTATTTT.

This sequence joins TRBV5-5 and TRBJ2-7; TRBD1 matches at 9 bases. Germline lookup yields CDR1 SGHKS and CDR2 YYEKEE (reference sequence). The trim removed 4 bases at V and 3 bases at J, leaving 14 bases unmatched. This CDR3 region has 17 residues. CDR3 nucleotides: TGTGCCAGCAGCGACTATTCGATTTGGACAGGGGTCTACGAGCAGTACTTC. Translated, it gives CASSDYSIWTGVYEQYF.

The V call is TRBV28, the J call TRBJ2-1; D unresolved. Trimming pared 3 bases from V and 10 bases from J, leaving 10 bases between. The germline gives CDR1 MDHEN, CDR2 SYDVKM. This CDR3 is 12 amino acids long. CDR3 sequence reads: CASSFLTGEQFF. CDR3 in DNA: TGTGCCAGCAGTTTCTTGACTGGGGAGCAGTTCTTC.